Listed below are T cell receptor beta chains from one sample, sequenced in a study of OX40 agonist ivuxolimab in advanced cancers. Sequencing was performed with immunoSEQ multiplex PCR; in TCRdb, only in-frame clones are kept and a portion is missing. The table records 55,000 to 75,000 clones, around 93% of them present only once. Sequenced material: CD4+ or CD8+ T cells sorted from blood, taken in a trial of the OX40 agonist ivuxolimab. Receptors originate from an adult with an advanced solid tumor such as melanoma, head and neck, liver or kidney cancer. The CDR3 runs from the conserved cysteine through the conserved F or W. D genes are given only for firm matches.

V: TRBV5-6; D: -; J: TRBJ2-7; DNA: TGTGCCAGCAGCTCCCGGGGCTCCTACGAGCAGTACTTC; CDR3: CASSSRGSYEQYF
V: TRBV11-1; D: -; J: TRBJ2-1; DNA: TGTGCCAGCAGCTTGGCAGGAGTCTACAATGAGCAGTTCTTC; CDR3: CASSLAGVYNEQFF
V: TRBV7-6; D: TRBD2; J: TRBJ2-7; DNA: TGTGCCAGCAGCTTCCTACTAGCGGGAGGAAGAGACGAGCAGTACTTC; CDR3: CASSFLLAGGRDEQYF
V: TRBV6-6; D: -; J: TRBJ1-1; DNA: TGTGCCAGCAGTTTTTTTTCCGACACTGAAGCTTTCTTT; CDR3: CASSFFSDTEAFF
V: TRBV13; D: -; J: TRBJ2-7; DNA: TGTGCCAGCAGCTTAGCGGGAGCTCTCTACGAGCAGTACTTC; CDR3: CASSLAGALYEQYF
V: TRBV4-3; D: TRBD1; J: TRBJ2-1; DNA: TGCGCCAGCAGCCAAGCTCCTCCTGGACAGGGGACCTACAATGAGCAGTTCTTC; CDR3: CASSQAPPGQGTYNEQFF
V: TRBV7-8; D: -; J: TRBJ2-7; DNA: TGTGCCAGCAGCTTAGGGGAGGAGACGGTCACCTACGAGCAGTACTTC; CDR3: CASSLGEETVTYEQYF
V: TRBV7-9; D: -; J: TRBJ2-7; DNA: TGTGCCAGCAGCTTAGGCCAGGGGCGGTTTTTCGAGCAGTACTTC; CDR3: CASSLGQGRFFEQYF
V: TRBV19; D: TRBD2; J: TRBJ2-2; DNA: TGTGCCAGCGGACCCTCGGGGGGCGGGGAGCTGTTTTTT; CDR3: CASGPSGGGELFF
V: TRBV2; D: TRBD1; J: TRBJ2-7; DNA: TGTGCCAGCAGTTGGACAGGGGCGTACGAGCAGTACTTC; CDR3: CASSWTGAYEQYF